This T cell receptor (beta chain) was found in a study of cytomegalovirus exposure and HLA in healthy donors. Study-wide results and limits: The authors later linked a missense DCLRE1C variant to TCR beta V- and J-gene trimming. The authors confirmed in vitro that a few CMV-associated chains were specific for CMV antigens.

PCR employed 60 Vbeta and 13 Jbeta primers. Repertoires were generated with immunoSEQ multiplex PCR, while TCRdb's copy carries only in-frame clones and drops some. The sample shows more than 100,000 clones, roughly 80% of them seen only once. To note about this clone: Its target is not known.

The CDR3 runs to 15 residues. Per germline, CDR1 SGHRS and CDR2 YFSETQ. V was shortened by 1 base and J by 6 bases, with 13 bases between the two germline ends. The V gene is TRBV5-1, the J gene TRBJ2-2; D gene ambiguous. Sequenced sample: PBMCs. The clonotype was recovered from a man aged 55 to 70 in good health and CMV-seropositive. The CDR3 reads CASSLSERSAGELFF. The CDR3 DNA is TGCGCCAGCAGCTTGTCGGAGCGTTCAGCCGGGGAGCTGTTTTTT.